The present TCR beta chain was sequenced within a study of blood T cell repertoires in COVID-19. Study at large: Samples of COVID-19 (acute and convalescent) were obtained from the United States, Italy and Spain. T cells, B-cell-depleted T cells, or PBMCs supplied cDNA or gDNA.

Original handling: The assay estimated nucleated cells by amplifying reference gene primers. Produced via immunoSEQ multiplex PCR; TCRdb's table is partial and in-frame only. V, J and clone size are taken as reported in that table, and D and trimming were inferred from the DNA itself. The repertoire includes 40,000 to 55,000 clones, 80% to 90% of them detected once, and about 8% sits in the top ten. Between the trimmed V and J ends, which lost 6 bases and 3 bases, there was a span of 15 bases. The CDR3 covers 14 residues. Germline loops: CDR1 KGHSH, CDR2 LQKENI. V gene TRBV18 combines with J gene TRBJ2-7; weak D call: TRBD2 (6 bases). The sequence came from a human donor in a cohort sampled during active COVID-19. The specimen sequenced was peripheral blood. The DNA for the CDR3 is TGTGCCAGCTCGGGGGACTCCCTAAACTACGAGCAGTACTTC. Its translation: CASSGDSLNYEQYF.